A single sample gave rise to the 21 T cell receptor beta chains below, sequenced in a study of radiation and T cells in renal cell carcinoma. Time point here: blood 4 weeks post-SBRT, at nephrectomy. The sample's treatment: 15 Gy SBRT to primary tumor, nephrectomy 4 weeks later. Produced via immunoSEQ multiplex PCR; TCRdb's table is partial and in-frame only. The profile covers around 170,000 clones, with about 85% appearing a single time and over 9% taken by the ten largest. This specimen consisted of blood, obtained from a patient whose treatment included radiotherapy and nephrectomy. The receptors come from a woman aged 45-65 years with renal cell carcinoma.

V and J are TRBV9 and TRBJ1-2; D ambiguous. This CDR3 region has 12 residues. Germline V CDR1 and CDR2: SGDLS, YYNGEE. V was cut by 0 bases and J by 4 bases, with 4 bases left in between. The CDR3 coding sequence is TGTGCCAGCAGCGTAGACCGCTATGGCTACACCTTC. It specifies CASSVDRYGYTF.

About this clone itself: The junction shows a germline mismatch at one end, possibly a read error. The chain combines TRBV7-7 with TRBJ2-5; no clear D gene. The germline V gene encodes CDR1 SSHAT and CDR2 FNYEAQ (reference sequence). The CDR3 spans 13 residues. CDR3 nucleotide sequence: TGTGCTAGCAGCTTAACGGTGAAAGAGACCCAGTACTTC. Amino acid sequence: CASSLTVKETQYF. Based on the CDR3 plus reference TRBV7-7 and TRBJ2-5, the full variable domain is GAGVSQSPRYKVTKRGQDVTLRCDPISSHATLYWYQQALGQGPEFLTYFNYEAQPDKSGLPSDRFSAERPEGSISTLTIQRTEQRDSAMYRCASSLTVKETQYFGPGTRLLVL.

The chain couples TRBV7-2 to TRBJ2-7; D unclear. CDR1 is SGHTA and CDR2 is FQGNSA in the germline V gene. The CDR3 has 14 amino acids. Between the trimmed V and J ends, which lost 1 base and 2 bases, there was a span of 9 bases. DNA for the CDR3: TGTGCCAGCAGCTTAGGAATGGAAGCCTACGAGCAGTACTTC. Its protein is CASSLGMEAYEQYF.

V and J are TRBV4-1 and TRBJ1-2, with a tentative D call TRBD1 (5 bases). Germline assignment: CDR1 MGHRA and CDR2 YSYEKL. The germline V and J ends were trimmed by 1 base and 2 bases, with 17 bases remaining between them. This CDR3 has 17 amino acids. The CDR3 DNA reads as TGCGCCAGCAGCCAAGTCGAGGCGAGACAGCCAAACTATGGCTACACCTTC. This sequence encodes CASSQVEARQPNYGYTF.

V and J are TRBV11-2 and TRBJ1-2; TRBD1 aligns across 10 bases. CDR3 length: 16 residues. CDR1 SGHAT and CDR2 FQNNGV come from the germline V gene. J lost 3 bases, V lost 6 bases, and 10 bases had no gene match. Here the CDR3 reads CASRPTGTGAHYGYTF. As DNA, the CDR3 is TGTGCCAGCAGACCTACCGGGACAGGGGCGCACTATGGCTACACCTTC.

This clone was found a few times. V usage is TRBV7-9 and J usage is TRBJ1-1; D is uncertain. CDR1 is SEHNR, CDR2 FQNEAQ, per germline (reference sequence). The CDR3 totals 15 residues. V was clipped by 0 bases and J by 1 base, with 9 bases between them. DNA for the CDR3: TGTGCCAGCAGCTTAGCGTCGGCAGAGAACACTGAAGCTTTCTTT. This encodes CASSLASAENTEAFF. Full variable domain (outside the CDR3, taken from reference TRBV7-9 and TRBJ1-1): DTGVSQNPRHKITKRGQNVTFRCDPISEHNRLYWYRQTLGQGPEFLTYFQNEAQLEKSRLLSDRFSAERPKGSFSTLEIQRTEQGDSAMYLCASSLASAENTEAFFGQGTRLTVV.

The chain uses TRBV9 and TRBJ1-2, with D hard to call. The CDR3 covers 14 residues. Trimming shortened V by 0 bases and J by 4 bases, and 10 bases separated the two germline ends. CDR1 SGDLS and CDR2 YYNGEE come from the germline V gene. The CDR3 region is CASSVGVGSYGYTF. CDR3 in DNA: TGTGCCAGCAGCGTAGGGGTAGGGAGCTATGGCTACACCTTC.

This clone was observed once. The chain carries TRBV6-5 and TRBJ1-6; D ambiguous. Deletions cut 4 bases from V and 4 bases from J, with 5 bases between. There are 13 residues in the CDR3. CDR1 is MNHEY and CDR2 is SVGAGI in the germline V gene. CDR3 amino acids: CASSSEYNSPLHF. The CDR3 DNA sequence: TGTGCCAGCAGTTCCGAATATAATTCACCCCTCCACTTT.

The rearrangement joins TRBV7-8 to TRBJ1-3; D not certain. Germline V gene sequence: CDR1 SGHVS, CDR2 FQNEAQ. CDR3 length: 17 residues. The V end lost 4 bases, the J end lost 3 bases, and 19 bases lay between the germline ends. CDR3 coding DNA: TGTGCCAGCAGCTACGGGGTGGGTCCCTCAGGTGGAAACACCATATATTTT. It translates to CASSYGVGPSGGNTIYF.

The chain is built from TRBV18 and TRBJ2-5; TRBD1 matches at 7 bases. Germline lookup yields CDR1 KGHSH and CDR2 LQKENI. The CDR3 covers 15 residues. Trimming cost V 3 bases and J 4 bases; bases outside gene matches: 8. In DNA form, the CDR3 reads TGTGCCAGCTCACCCCGACAGGGTATGGGAGAGACCCAGTACTTC. Translating it yields CASSPRQGMGETQYF.

The CDR3 spells CASSNRGPSSYEQYF. In nucleotides, the CDR3 is TGTGCCAGCAGCAACAGGGGGCCCAGCTCCTACGAGCAGTACTTC. The chain couples TRBV6-5 to TRBJ2-7, with 9 nucleotides matching TRBD1. The germline CDR1 and CDR2 sequences are MNHEY and SVGAGI. CDR3 size: 15 residues. V dropped 6 bases and J dropped 0; count of bases not matched to a gene: 6.

The sample holds one count of this clone. The chain links TRBV18 to TRBJ1-4; the D is unclear. Germline V gene lookup returns CDR1 KGHSH and CDR2 LQKENI. V gave up 3 bases and J gave up 7 bases, with 15 bases separating them. This CDR3 region has 15 residues. The CDR3 sequence: CASSPPDGRVEKLFF. For the CDR3, the DNA is TGTGCCAGCTCACCCCCCGACGGGAGAGTTGAAAAACTGTTTTTT.

V and J are TRBV5-6 and TRBJ1-4, with D uncertain. The germline V gene has CDR1 SGHDT and CDR2 YYEEEE. V was clipped by 2 bases and J by 7 bases, with 3 bases between them. The CDR3 runs 11 residues. The DNA for the CDR3 is TGTGCCAGCAGCTTTGGTGAAAAACTGTTTTTT. It encodes CASSFGEKLFF.

This chain links TRBV25-1 with TRBJ2-6; no definite D call. The V and J ends lost 3 bases and 1 base respectively, with 7 bases between them. Germline V gene sequence: CDR1 MGHDK, CDR2 SYGVNS. The CDR3 has 15 amino acids. CDR3 coding DNA: TGTGCCAGCAGTGATTGGGCTTCTGGGGCCAACGTCCTGACTTTC. It yields the protein CASSDWASGANVLTF.

V and J are TRBV7-8 and TRBJ2-1; weak D call: TRBD2 (7 bases). Per germline, CDR1 SGHVS and CDR2 FQNEAQ. The CDR3 has 16 residues. Trimming removed 4 bases at V and 8 bases at J, with 21 bases between. This CDR3 reads CASSWGGGAAIYEQFF. Written as DNA, the CDR3 is TGTGCCAGCAGCTGGGGAGGGGGGGCCGCTATCTATGAGCAGTTCTTC.

The gene calls are TRBV2 and TRBJ1-4, with D hard to call. With 8 bases removed from V and 5 bases from J, the gap between germline ends came to 12 bases. The CDR3 loop spans 13 amino acids. The germline V gene has CDR1 SNHLY and CDR2 FYNNEI. The CDR3 coding sequence is TGTGCCAGCCAGCCCGGGGAAAATGAAAAACTGTTTTTT. Translated, it gives CASQPGENEKLFF.

The rearrangement links TRBV29-1 to TRBJ1-2; D is perhaps TRBD1 (6 bases). The CDR3 contains 15 residues. CDR1 and CDR2 (germline): SQVTM, ANQGSEA. V lost 4 bases to trimming and J lost 4 bases, with 19 bases between them. The CDR3 protein is CSVAPGGAEVYGYTF. The CDR3 DNA is TGCAGCGTTGCCCCCGGGGGGGCGGAAGTCTATGGCTACACCTTC.

The chain recombines TRBV5-4 with TRBJ1-6; a weak D match, TRBD1 (5 bases). Looked up from germline, CDR1 is SGHNT and CDR2 is YYREEE (reference sequence). The CDR3 spans 16 residues. Between the trimmed V and J ends, which lost 3 bases and 5 bases, there was a span of 15 bases. CDR3 amino acids: CASSSHSTVNNSPLHF. CDR3 bases: TGTGCCAGCAGCTCACACTCGACAGTGAATAATTCACCCCTCCACTTT.

The CDR3 reads CASSWAGEETQYF. In DNA form, the CDR3 reads TGTGCCAGCAGTTGGGCAGGGGAAGAGACCCAGTACTTC. The chain employs TRBV6-1 and TRBJ2-5, with a possible D match to TRBD1 (6 bases). Per germline, CDR1 MNHNS and CDR2 SASEGT. The CDR3 extends over 13 amino acids. Trimming removed 5 bases from V and 3 bases from J, with 10 bases in between.

This chain uses TRBV19 with TRBJ2-5, with 11 positions matching TRBD2. V lost 0 bases, J lost 4 bases, and 1 base stayed unmatched. This CDR3 is 15 amino acids long. CDR1 and CDR2 (germline): LNHDA, SQIVND (reference sequence). The CDR3 loop is CASSIEGLAGETQYF. Written as DNA, the CDR3 is TGTGCCAGTAGTATAGAAGGACTAGCGGGAGAGACCCAGTACTTC.

The V call is TRBV6-6, the J call TRBJ1-2, with D possibly matching TRBD1 (5 bases). CDR3 size: 13 residues. CDR1 MNHNY and CDR2 SVGAGI come from the germline V gene (reference sequence). Trimming left V 10 bases short and J 0 bases short, with 12 bases between. CDR3 DNA: TGTGCCACCTCAGGGTCCTCTAACTATGGCTACACCTTC. Protein product: CATSGSSNYGYTF.